This entry concerns a single T cell receptor (beta chain). Its specific antigen is unknown. With a much larger clone just one base away, this may be a read error. Libraries were constructed by RACE. Sequenced on a NextSeq 500. During library preparation, unique molecular identifiers were attached to individual cDNA molecules so that TCRs could be counted in a quantitative, reproducible way. The authors processed their data as follows. The median number of TCRs per sample was 95,638, ranging from roughly 23,224 to 690,600. The Decombinator software suite was used to annotate the V, J and CDR3 of the TCR reads. For the PS versus PT1 abundance plots, all samples were subsampled to the same number of TCRs (28,000). Expanded TCRs were defined as absent before sensitization and observed at least eight times at the 2-week time point. Using fastp trimming at Q25 and MiXCR clonotype assembly, TCRdb reanalyzed the public sequencing data and kept in-frame beta chains. Merged by CDR3 protein, the rows form single entries marked with the most common genes and DNA. The V and J calls reflect TCRdb's pipeline rather than the authors' work. The table for this sample lists about 28,000 distinct CDR3 sequences; approximately 7.4% of them were counted only once. The ten largest clones represent almost 10% of the sample.

From the cysteine up to the phenylalanine, the CDR3 has a length of 15 residues. The sequence is cut down to CDR3 DNA, 45 bases in frame from base 1. The germline V gene (reference sequence) specifies SGHNT as CDR1 and YYREEE as CDR2. V was cut back by 2 bases and J by 0 bases, leaving a gap of 10 bases between them. The time point label of this sample denotes: healthy volunteer bleed at 2 weeks. Total RNA was isolated from unfractionated whole blood collected in Tempus Blood RNA tubes. Five or six healthy volunteers served as TCR sequencing controls and were bled at day 0, 2 weeks and 6 weeks. This sample was taken from a study of human T cells and chemical hapten exposure (dated by TCRdb to about 2021). Background for the entire study: Libraries were combined into a pool for sequencing, and differences in TCR yield between samples came mainly from small differences in library volumes within the pool. This study followed changes in the peripheral blood TCR repertoire in vivo during primary and secondary sensitization of alopecia patients to the hapten diphenylcyclopropenone (DPC). Both TCR alpha and TCR beta chains were sequenced from each blood RNA sample.

Broader findings and caveats from the paper: No change with DPC sensitization was found in the number of TCRs above 1 in 1000 frequency, and no evidence of global repertoire structure alterations was found. Repeated subsampling changed both the strength of the expansion versus patch-test correlation and the threshold at which the correlation became significant.

The sequence is built from TRBV5-4 and TRBJ2-3; TRBD2 is possibly the D segment (6 matching bases). The sequenced sample consisted of whole blood. This clonotype originated in a human donor in good health. Some clones in this sample may be carry-over from other donors' samples. The CDR3 sequence is CASSFGGKSTDTQYF. The base sequence is TGTGCCAGCAGCTTTGGCGGGAAGAGCACAGATACGCAGTATTTT.